This T cell receptor (beta chain) was recorded in a study of CD8 T cells in ankylosing spondylitis. TCRdb analysed the 5' RACE reads with MiXCR anew, one entry per CDR3 protein. The table includes 300,000 to 350,000 distinct CDR3 sequences, roughly 14% detected once. Germline V gives CDR1 DFQATT, CDR2 SNEGSKA (reference sequence). The CDR3 sequence is 17 residues long. The trim removed 5 bases at V and 2 bases at J, leaving 15 bases unmatched. V gene TRBV20-1 combines with J gene TRBJ2-3; 8 bases agree with TRBD2. The source material was blood, either unsorted or a sorted T cell fraction (not recorded which). The TCR was taken from a male donor with ankylosing spondylitis or in good health (not recorded which). CDR3 nucleotide sequence: TGCAGTGCTCCCCCCGGGCGGGGGGCGTACTTCACAGATACGCAGTATTTT. Its translation is CSAPPGRGAYFTDTQYF.